This T cell receptor (beta chain) was identified during a study of blood T cell repertoires in COVID-19 (dated by TCRdb to the early 2020s). Regarding the research as a whole: Samples covering the acute and convalescent phases of COVID-19 were provided by collaborators in the United States, Italy and Spain. Subjects who had been exposed to COVID-19, were actively infected with it, or had recovered from it provided the deeply sampled blood TCRbeta repertoires that made up the dataset. The repertoires were released in a freely available public database meant as a resource for research on the immune response to SARS-CoV-2. Nearly every sample came with metadata listing a de-identified subject ID, COVID-19 status, age in years and sex. The samples were drawn from the first 160 participants of the ongoing ImmuneRACE study and from under 1,500 subjects provided by 6 global collaborators. Where available, HLA class I and class II types were taken from metadata supplied by the sample provider and were not determined by assay-based typing. The material from the prospective study consisted of cDNA or gDNA derived from T cells, B-cell-depleted T cells, or PBMCs.

TCRbeta CDR3 regions were amplified from genomic DNA by means of the immunoSEQ Assay, a bias-controlled multiplex PCR. On the authors' methods: The number of nucleated cells in each sample was estimated by amplification of reference gene primers within the assay. To quantify the absolute abundance of each unique TCRbeta CDR3 rearrangement, sequence reads were collapsed and filtered. For each sample, productive Simpson clonality was calculated as the square root of Simpson's diversity index across productive rearrangements. TCRdb's version of the immuneACCESS table is confined to in-frame rearrangements and falls short of the full clone set. An unresolved V gene accounts for under half of the shortfall where checked; the remainder is of unknown origin. The D gene and trimming were derived from the DNA, and the V and J assignments and clone size from that table. The sample table lists some 300,000 clones, approximately 86% of them with a count of one. About an eighth of the sample lies in the top ten.

What the authors observed across the whole study: How much clinical and demographic metadata was included differed by source and by participant, and the metadata was provided uncurated.

One collaborating source in Seattle enrolled patients during active infection and followed them longitudinally through the course of disease. Each collaborating institution followed its own protocols to collect whole blood in K2EDTA tubes. For TCRbeta analysis, collaborator samples were shipped as frozen whole blood, as isolated PBMCs, or as DNA extracted from either sample type. Of note for this clone: The antigen this receptor binds is unknown. Per-base qualities were not stored, and no clone one base away is much larger.

Including cysteine and phenylalanine, the CDR3 has 13 amino acids. CDR3 DNA is the only sequence kept; it has 39 bases, read in frame from the first base. V is clipped by 5 bases and J by 1 base, and the sequence between their germline boundaries is 8 bases long. The sequencing sample was made of peripheral blood. The chain couples TRBV12-3 or TRBV12-4 to TRBJ1-1; no confident D gene assignment can be made. This TCR came from a woman between 65 and 79 years old with COVID-19, enrolled during active disease. The bases are TGTGCCAGCAGTCTCAGTCAGAACACTGAAGCTTTCTTT. It codes for CASSLSQNTEAFF.